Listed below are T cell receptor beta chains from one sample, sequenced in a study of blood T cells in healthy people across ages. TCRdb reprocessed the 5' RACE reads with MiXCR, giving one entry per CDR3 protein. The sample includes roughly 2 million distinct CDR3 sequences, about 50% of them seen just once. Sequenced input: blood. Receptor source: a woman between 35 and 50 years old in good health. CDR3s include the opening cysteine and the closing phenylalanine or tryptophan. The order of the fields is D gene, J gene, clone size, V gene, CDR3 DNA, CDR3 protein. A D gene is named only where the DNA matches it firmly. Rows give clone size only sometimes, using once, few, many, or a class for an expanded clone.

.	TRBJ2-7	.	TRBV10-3	TGTGCCATCAGTGAGGACAGATCCTACGGGCAGTACTTC	CAISEDRSYGQYF
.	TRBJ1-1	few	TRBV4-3	TGCGCCAGCAGCCACGCGGGTACAGGGAACACTGAAGCTTTCTTT	CASSHAGTGNTEAFF
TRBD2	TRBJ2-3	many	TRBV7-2	TGTGCCAGCAGTTTATCCCGGGGGGGCACAGATACGCAGTATTTT	CASSLSRGGTDTQYF
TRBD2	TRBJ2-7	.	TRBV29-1	TGCAGCGTGGTCCTAGCGGGCACCTACGAGCAGTACTTC	CSVVLAGTYEQYF
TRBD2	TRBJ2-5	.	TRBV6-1	TGTGCCAGCAGTGAATACGGCCCCGGGACTAGCGGTACCGGGACCCAGTACTTC	CASSEYGPGTSGTGTQYF
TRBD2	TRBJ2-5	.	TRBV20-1	TGCAGTGCTATTCCGACTAGCGGGGATCAAGAGACCCAGTACTTC	CSAIPTSGDQETQYF
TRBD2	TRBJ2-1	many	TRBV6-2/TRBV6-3	TGTGCCAGCAAGGACACGCCGGGACTAGTAGCCAATGAGCAGTTCTTC	CASKDTPGLVANEQFF
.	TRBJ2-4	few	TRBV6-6	TGTGCCAGCAGTTACTCGAGCCCCCCGTCGTACTTC	CASSYSSPPSYF
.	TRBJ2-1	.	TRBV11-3	TGTGCCAGCAGCTTAGAGCTCGACAATGAGCAGTTCTTC	CASSLELDNEQFF
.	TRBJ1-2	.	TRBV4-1	TGCGCCAGCAGCCAAGCCCAAGGAGACTATGGCTACACCTTC	CASSQAQGDYGYTF
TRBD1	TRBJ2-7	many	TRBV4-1	TGCGCCAGCAGCCCTGAGGGTCGGACAGGGCTGGGCGAGCAGTACTTC	CASSPEGRTGLGEQYF
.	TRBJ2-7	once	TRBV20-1	TGCAGTGCTAGAGATGGTCAGGGTCGCGAGCGGTACTTC	CSARDGQGRERYF
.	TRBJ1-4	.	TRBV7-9	TGTGCCAGCAGCTTACAGGGGAAGGAAAAACTGTTTTTT	CASSLQGKEKLFF
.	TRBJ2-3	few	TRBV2	TGTGCCAGCAAGCGGATAGCGGGCACAGATACGCAGTATTTT	CASKRIAGTDTQYF
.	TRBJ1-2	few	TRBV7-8	TGTGCCAGCAGCTTAAAGAGGGGGGCGGACTATGGCTACACCTTC	CASSLKRGADYGYTF
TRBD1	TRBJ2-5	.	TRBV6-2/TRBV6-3	TGTGCCAGCAGAAGGGACAGGGACGCCGAGACCCAGTACTTC	CASRRDRDAETQYF
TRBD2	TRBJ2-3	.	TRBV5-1	TGCGCCAGCAGCCACGGACTAGCGGGGGCCAATAGGCGAGATACGCAGTATTTT	CASSHGLAGANRRDTQYF
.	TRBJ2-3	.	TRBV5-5	TGTGCCAGCAGCTTCCGGGTAGATCCAGTGCGCACAGATACGCAGTATTTT	CASSFRVDPVRTDTQYF
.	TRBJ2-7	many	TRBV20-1	TGCAGTGCCCAGGAAGGGGCCTACGAGCAGTACTTC	CSAQEGAYEQYF
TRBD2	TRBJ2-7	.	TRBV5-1	TGCGCCAGCAGCCCCGGACTAGCGGGGGGACGGGCCCTCTCCTACGAGCAGTACTTC	CASSPGLAGGRALSYEQYF
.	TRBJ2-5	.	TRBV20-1	TGCAGTGCCCCACACCGAGAGACCCAGTACTTC	CSAPHRETQYF
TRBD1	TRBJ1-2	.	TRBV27	TGTGCCAGCAGTTTAACCCGGGTGGACAGGGAGGGTAACTATGGCTACACCTTC	CASSLTRVDREGNYGYTF
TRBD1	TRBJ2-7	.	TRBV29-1	TGCAGCGTTGTTGCGGACAGGGGGTACGAGCAGTACTTC	CSVVADRGYEQYF
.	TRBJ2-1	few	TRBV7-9	TGTGCCAGCAGCTTCAGTTACTACAATGAGCAGTTCTTC	CASSFSYYNEQFF
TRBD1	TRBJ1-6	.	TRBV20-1	TGCAGTGCCCAGTCGGCCGATTTTGTGCGGACAGGGCGAAATTCACCCCTCCACTTT	CSAQSADFVRTGRNSPLHF
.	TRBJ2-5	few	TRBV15	TGTGCCACCAGCAGACAGTCGGGAGAGACCCAGTACTTC	CATSRQSGETQYF
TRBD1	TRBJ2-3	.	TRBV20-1	TGCAGTGCCGGAGAGGGGGCTAGCAGGCAGTATTTT	CSAGEGASRQYF
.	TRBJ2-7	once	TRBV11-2	TGTGCCAGCAGCTCGATAGGGTCCGAGCAGTACTTC	CASSSIGSEQYF
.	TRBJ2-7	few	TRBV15	TGTGCCACCAGCAGCGCTAACAGTCCCTACGAGCAGTACTTC	CATSSANSPYEQYF
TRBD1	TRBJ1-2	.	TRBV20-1	TGCAGTGCTACTGGACTTGGGACAGGGGTAGACTATGGCTACACCTTC	CSATGLGTGVDYGYTF
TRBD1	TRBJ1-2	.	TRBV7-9	TGTGCCAGCAGCTTACCCGAGGACAGGGACGATGGCCACACCTTC	CASSLPEDRDDGHTF
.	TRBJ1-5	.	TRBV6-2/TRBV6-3	TGTGCCAGCAGTTATTCCCGACAGGCTCAACGACAGCCCCAGCATTTT	CASSYSRQAQRQPQHF
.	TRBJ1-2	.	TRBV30	TGTGCCTGGAGCCGTTCTAACTATGGCTACACCTTC	CAWSRSNYGYTF
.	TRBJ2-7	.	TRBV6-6	TGTGCCAGCAGTCATAGAACCGGGGACAACGAGCAGTACTTC	CASSHRTGDNEQYF
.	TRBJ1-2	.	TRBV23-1	TGCGCCAGCAGTCAAAGGTCTGTCAGGCAGGAGAACTATGGCTACACCTTC	CASSQRSVRQENYGYTF
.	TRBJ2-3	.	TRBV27	TGTGCCAGCAAGAAATTTCTGGAGGGGGATACGCAGTATTTT	CASKKFLEGDTQYF
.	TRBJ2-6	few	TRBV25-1	TGTGCCAGCAGCCTGGGAATGGCTGGGGCCAACGTCCTGACTTTC	CASSLGMAGANVLTF
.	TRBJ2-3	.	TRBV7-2	TGTGCCAGCAGCCCTGCGGGGTACTCGAATACGCAGTATTTT	CASSPAGYSNTQYF
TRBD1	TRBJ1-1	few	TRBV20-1	TGCAGTGGCAGACAGGGAAACACTGAAGCTTTCTTT	CSGRQGNTEAFF
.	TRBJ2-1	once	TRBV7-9	TGTGCCAGCAGCTTAGCGAACAGGGTGAATGAGCAGTTCTTC	CASSLANRVNEQFF
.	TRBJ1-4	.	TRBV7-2	TGTGCCAGCAGCTTCGGACAGTTCAGAAATGAAAAACTGTTTTTT	CASSFGQFRNEKLFF
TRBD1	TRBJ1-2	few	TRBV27	TGTGCCAGCAGTTTTAGACAGGGCCCGTTAGGCTACACCTTC	CASSFRQGPLGYTF
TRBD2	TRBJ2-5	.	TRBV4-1	TGCGCCAGCAGCCAGTCCGGACTAGCGGGGCGGGAGACCCAGTACTTC	CASSQSGLAGRETQYF
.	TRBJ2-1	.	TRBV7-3	TGTGCCAGCAGCTTAATCTGGGGGGATGAGCAGTTCTTC	CASSLIWGDEQFF
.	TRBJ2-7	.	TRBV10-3	TGTGCCATCGGTGACCCCAGGGGCCTCAGCTCCTACGAGCAGTACTTC	CAIGDPRGLSSYEQYF
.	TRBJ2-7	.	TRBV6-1	TGTGCCAGCAGTGTCCCAGGGGCGGGGAGCTACGAGCAGTACTTC	CASSVPGAGSYEQYF
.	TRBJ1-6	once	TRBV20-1	TGCAGTGCTAGAGCCTTCCAGCAGGTCTATAATTCACCCCTCCACTTT	CSARAFQQVYNSPLHF